This T cell receptor (beta chain) was retrieved from a study of beta chain features in type 1 diabetes. Whole-study context: Investigators examined 107,917,701 sorted cells across all samples.

The V gene's germline CDR1 is SEHNR and CDR2 FQNEAQ (reference sequence). This CDR3 spans 13 amino acids. Germline trimming cut 3 bases from V and 9 bases from J; bases unmatched to any gene: 6. General study results and limits: Type 1 diabetes patients had TCRB CDR3s that were shorter (moderately but significantly so) in all four CD4+ subsets.

This clone was found a few times. The antigen is undetermined. Sequencing targeted expressed TCRB transcripts, as all isolated RNA had been reverse transcribed. Only in-frame clones appear in the TCRdb table, and some are missing; sequencing was by immunoSEQ multiplex PCR. The sample carries more than 300,000 clones, around 8.5% recorded once. The clonotype originates from a man aged 30-40 years with type 1 diabetes. This chain uses TRBV7-9 with TRBJ1-2; 8 bases agree with TRBD1. Sequencing was carried out using central memory CD4+ T cells from blood. The CDR3 sequence: CASSLAGGGSYTF. CDR3 nucleotide sequence: TGTGCCAGCAGCTTGGCAGGGGGCGGAAGCTACACCTTC. The full variable domain, completed using reference TRBV7-9 and TRBJ1-2, is DTGVSQNPRHKITKRGQNVTFRCDPISEHNRLYWYRQTLGQGPEFLTYFQNEAQLEKSRLLSDRFSAERPKGSFSTLEIQRTEQGDSAMYLCASSLAGGGSYTFGSGTRLTVV.